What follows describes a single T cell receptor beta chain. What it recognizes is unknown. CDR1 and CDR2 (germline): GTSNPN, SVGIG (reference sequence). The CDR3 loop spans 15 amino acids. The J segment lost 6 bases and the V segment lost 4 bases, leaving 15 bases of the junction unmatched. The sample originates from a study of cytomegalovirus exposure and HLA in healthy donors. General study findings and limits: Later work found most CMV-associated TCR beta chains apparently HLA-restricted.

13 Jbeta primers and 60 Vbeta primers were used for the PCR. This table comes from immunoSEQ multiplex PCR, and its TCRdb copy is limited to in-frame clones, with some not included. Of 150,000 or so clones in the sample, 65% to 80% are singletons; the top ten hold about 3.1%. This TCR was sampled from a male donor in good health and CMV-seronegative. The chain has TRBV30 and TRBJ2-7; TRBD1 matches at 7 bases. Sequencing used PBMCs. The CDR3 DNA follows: TGTGCCTGGAATCGTTGGCAGGGGGTTCGCGCCGAGCAGTACTTC. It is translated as CAWNRWQGVRAEQYF.